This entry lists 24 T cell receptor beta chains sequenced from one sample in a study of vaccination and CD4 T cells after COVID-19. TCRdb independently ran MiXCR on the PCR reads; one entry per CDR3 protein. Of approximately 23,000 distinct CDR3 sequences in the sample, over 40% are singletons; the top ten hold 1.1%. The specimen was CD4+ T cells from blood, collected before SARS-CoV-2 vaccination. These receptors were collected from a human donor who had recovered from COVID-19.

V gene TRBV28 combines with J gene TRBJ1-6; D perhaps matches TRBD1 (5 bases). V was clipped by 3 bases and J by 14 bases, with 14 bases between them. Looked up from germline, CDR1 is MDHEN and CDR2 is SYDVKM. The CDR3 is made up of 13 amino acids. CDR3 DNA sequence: TGTGCCAGCAGTTTTTCCGGGGCTTGGGCCCTCCACTTT. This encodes CASSFSGAWALHF. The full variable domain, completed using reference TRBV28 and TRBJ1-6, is DVKVTQSSRYLVKRTGEKVFLECVQDMDHENMFWYRQDPGLGLRLIYFSYDVKMKEKGDIPEGYSVSREKKERFSLILESASTNQTSMYLCASSFSGAWALHFGNGTRLTVT.

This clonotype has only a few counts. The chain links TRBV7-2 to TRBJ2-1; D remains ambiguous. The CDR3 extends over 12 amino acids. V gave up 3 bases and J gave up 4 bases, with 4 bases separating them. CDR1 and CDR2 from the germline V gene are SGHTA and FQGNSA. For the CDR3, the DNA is TGTGCCAGCAGCTTCGCTTACAATGAGCAGTTCTTC. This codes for CASSFAYNEQFF.

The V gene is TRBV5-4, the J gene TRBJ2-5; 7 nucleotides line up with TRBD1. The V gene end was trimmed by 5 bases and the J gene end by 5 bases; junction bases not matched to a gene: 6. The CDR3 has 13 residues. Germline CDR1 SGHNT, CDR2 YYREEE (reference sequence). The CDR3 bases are TGTGCCAGCAGGACAGGGTCTGTGGAGACCCAGTACTTC. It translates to CASRTGSVETQYF.

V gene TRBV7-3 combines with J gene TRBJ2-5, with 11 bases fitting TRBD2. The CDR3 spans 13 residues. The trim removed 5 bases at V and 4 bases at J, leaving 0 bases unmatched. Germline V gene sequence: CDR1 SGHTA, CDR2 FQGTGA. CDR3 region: CASSLAGGETQYF. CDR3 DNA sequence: TGTGCCAGCAGCCTAGCGGGGGGAGAGACCCAGTACTTC.

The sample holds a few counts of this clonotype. CDR3 amino acids: CASSHPPMGRDEQYF. In nucleotides, the CDR3 is TGCGCCAGCAGCCACCCACCCATGGGGCGGGACGAGCAGTACTTC. The chain couples TRBV4-1 to TRBJ2-7; D possibly uses TRBD1 or TRBD2 (5 bases each). Germline CDR1 MGHRA, CDR2 YSYEKL. This CDR3 has 15 amino acids. V shed 3 bases and J shed 5 bases, with 17 bases lying between them.

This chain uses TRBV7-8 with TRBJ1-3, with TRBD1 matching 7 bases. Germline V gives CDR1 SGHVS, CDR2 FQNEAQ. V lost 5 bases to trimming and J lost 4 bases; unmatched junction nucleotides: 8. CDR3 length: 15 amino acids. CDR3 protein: CASSTDRFKGNTIYF. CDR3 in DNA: TGTGCCAGCAGCACGGACAGGTTCAAAGGAAACACCATATATTTT.

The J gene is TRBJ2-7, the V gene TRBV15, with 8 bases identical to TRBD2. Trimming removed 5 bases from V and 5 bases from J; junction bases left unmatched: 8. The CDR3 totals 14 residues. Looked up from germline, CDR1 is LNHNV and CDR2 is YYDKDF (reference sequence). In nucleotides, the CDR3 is TGTGCCACCAGCGCGACTAGCGTCGGCCACGAGCAGTACTTC. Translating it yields CATSATSVGHEQYF.

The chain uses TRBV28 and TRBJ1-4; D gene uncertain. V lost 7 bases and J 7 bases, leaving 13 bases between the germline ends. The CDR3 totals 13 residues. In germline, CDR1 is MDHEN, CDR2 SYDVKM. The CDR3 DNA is TGTGCCAGCAAAATACAAGGGATTGAAAAACTGTTTTTT. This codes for CASKIQGIEKLFF.

CDR3 sequence reads: CASSRGFGNQPQHF. CDR3 nucleotides: TGTGCCAGCTCTCGTGGATTCGGCAATCAGCCCCAGCATTTT. The chain recombines TRBV2 with TRBJ1-5; D is ambiguous. The CDR3 is 14 residues long. Germline CDR1 reads SNHLY; CDR2 reads FYNNEI. V lost 8 bases, J lost 2 bases, and 13 bases lay in between.

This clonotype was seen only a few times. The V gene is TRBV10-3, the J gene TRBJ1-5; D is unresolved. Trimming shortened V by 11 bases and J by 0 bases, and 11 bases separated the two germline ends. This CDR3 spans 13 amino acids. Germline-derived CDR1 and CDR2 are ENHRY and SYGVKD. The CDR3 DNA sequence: TGTGCCTCGACGCCCATTAGCAATCAGCCCCAGCATTTT. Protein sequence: CASTPISNQPQHF.

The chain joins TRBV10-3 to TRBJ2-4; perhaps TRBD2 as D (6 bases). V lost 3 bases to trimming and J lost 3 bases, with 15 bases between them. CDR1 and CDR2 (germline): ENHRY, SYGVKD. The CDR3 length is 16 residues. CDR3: CAISDGDWRDKNIQYF. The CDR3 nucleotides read TGTGCCATCAGTGATGGGGACTGGCGGGACAAAAACATTCAGTACTTC.

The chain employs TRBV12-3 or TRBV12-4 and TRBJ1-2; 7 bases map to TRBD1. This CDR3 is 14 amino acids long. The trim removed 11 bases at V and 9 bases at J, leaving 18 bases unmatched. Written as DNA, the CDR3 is TGTGCCCGCACCCTTTTGAGGGGGCGGAAACGCTACACCTTC. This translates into CARTLLRGRKRYTF.

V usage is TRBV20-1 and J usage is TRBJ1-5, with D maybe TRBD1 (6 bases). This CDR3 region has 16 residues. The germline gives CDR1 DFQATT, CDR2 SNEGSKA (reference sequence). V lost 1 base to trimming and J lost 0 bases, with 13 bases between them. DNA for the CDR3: TGCAGTGCTAGAGCCGGGGGGGGGCTTAGCAATCAGCCCCAGCATTTT. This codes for CSARAGGGLSNQPQHF.

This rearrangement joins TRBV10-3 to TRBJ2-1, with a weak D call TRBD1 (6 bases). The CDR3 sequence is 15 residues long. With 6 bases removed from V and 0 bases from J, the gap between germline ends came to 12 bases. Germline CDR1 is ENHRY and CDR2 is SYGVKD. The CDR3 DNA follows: TGTGCCATCAGGGGAACAGGGAACTCCTACAATGAGCAGTTCTTC. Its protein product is CAIRGTGNSYNEQFF.

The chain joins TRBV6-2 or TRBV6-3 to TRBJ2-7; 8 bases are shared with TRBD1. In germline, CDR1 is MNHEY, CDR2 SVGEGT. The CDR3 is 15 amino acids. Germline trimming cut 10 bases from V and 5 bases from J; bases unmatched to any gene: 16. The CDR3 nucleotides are TGTGCCACCACCGAACCAGGGACAGGCGGTGACGAGCAGTACTTC. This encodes CATTEPGTGGDEQYF.

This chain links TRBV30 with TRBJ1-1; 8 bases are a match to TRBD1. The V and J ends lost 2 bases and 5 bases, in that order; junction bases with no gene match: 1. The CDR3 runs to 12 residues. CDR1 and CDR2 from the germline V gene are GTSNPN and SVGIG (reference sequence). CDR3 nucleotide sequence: TGTGCCTGGAGTCGACAGGGGACTGAAGCTTTCTTT. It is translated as CAWSRQGTEAFF.

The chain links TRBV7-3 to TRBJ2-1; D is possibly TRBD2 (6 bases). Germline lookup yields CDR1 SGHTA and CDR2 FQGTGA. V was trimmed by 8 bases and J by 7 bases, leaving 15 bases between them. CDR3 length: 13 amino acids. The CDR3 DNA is TGTGCCAGCGGACCCGGGAGAGGGAATGAGCAGTTCTTC. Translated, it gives CASGPGRGNEQFF.

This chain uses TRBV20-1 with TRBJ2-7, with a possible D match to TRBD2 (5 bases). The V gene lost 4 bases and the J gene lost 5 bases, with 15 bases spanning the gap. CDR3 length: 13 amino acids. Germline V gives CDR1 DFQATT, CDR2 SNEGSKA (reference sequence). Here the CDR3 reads CSAKTTNVDEQYF. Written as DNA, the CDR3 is TGCAGTGCTAAGACTACAAACGTGGACGAGCAGTACTTC.

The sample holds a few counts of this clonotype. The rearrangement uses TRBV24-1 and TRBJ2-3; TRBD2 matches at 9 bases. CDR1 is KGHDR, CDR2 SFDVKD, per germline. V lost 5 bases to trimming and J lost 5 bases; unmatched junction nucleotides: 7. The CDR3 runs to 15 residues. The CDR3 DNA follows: TGTGCCACCAGTGGGGGACGACTAGCGGTAGATACGCAGTATTTT. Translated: CATSGGRLAVDTQYF.

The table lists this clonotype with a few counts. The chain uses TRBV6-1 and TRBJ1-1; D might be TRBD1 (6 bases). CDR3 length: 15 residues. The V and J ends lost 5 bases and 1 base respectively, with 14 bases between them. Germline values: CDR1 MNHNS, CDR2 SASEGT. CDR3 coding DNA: TGTGCCAGCAGTACCCGACAGGTTGGGAACACTGAAGCTTTCTTT. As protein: CASSTRQVGNTEAFF.

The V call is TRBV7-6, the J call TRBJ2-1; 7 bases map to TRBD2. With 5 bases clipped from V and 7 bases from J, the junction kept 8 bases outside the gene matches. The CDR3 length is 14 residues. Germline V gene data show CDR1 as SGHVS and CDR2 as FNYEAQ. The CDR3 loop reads CASSPRGGSNEQFF. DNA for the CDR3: TGTGCCAGCAGCCCCCGGGGAGGGAGTAATGAGCAGTTCTTC.

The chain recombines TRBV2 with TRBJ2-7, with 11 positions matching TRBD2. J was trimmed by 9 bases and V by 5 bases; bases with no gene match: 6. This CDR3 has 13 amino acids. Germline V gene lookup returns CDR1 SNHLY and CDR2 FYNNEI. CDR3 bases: TGTGCCAGCAGTTCGCTTGGGACTAGCGGGCAGTACTTC. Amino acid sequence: CASSSLGTSGQYF. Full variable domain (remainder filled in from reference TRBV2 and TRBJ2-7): EPEVTQTPSHQVTQMGQEVILRCVPISNHLYFYWYRQILGQKVEFLVSFYNNEISEKSEIFDDQFSVERPDGSNFTLKIRSTKLEDSAMYFCASSSLGTSGQYFGPGTRLTVT.

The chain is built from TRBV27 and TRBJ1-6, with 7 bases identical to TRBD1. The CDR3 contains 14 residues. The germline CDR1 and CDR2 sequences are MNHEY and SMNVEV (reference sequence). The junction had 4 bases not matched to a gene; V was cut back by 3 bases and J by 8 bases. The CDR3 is CASSLKGADSPLHF. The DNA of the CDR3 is TGTGCCAGCAGTTTGAAGGGGGCGGATTCACCCCTCCACTTT.

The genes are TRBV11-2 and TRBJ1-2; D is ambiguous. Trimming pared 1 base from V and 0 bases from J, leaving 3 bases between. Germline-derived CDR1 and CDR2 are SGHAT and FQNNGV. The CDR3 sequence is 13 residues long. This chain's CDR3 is CASSLVANYGYTF. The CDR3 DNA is TGTGCCAGCAGCTTAGTAGCTAACTATGGCTACACCTTC.